These 31 T cell receptor beta chains came from one sample sequenced in a study of CDR3 diversity in severe acne. TCRdb reanalysed the PCR reads using MiXCR and keeps one entry per CDR3 protein. The sample records roughly 79,000 distinct CDR3 sequences, 45% to 55% being singletons. The sample taken for sequencing was blood. The receptor set was obtained from a male donor with severe acne vulgaris.

Many counts were recorded for this clonotype. The chain employs TRBV19 and TRBJ2-7, with a weak D call TRBD2 (5 bases). In germline, CDR1 is LNHDA, CDR2 SQIVND (reference sequence). The CDR3 has 14 residues. Trimming stripped 9 bases from V and 3 bases from J, with 18 bases between. The CDR3 region is CASSFAGNLYEQYF. CDR3 DNA: TGTGCCAGCTCGTTCGCCGGGAACCTCTACGAGCAGTACTTC.

The DNA of the CDR3 is TGTGCCAGCAGGGAACAAGAGACCCAGTACTTC. Translation gives CASREQETQYF. This chain links TRBV7-9 with TRBJ2-5; D is uncertain. This CDR3 is 11 amino acids long. Per germline, CDR1 SEHNR and CDR2 FQNEAQ (reference sequence). Trimming took off 6 bases at V and 2 bases at J, with 4 bases between the two ends.

The CDR3 protein is CASSRAGTGDYEQYV. DNA for the CDR3: TGTGCCAGCAGCCGAGCCGGGACAGGGGACTACGAGCAGTACGTC. V is TRBV16 and J is TRBJ2-7; the match to TRBD1 covers 10 bases. V dropped 4 bases and J dropped 3; count of bases not matched to a gene: 6. The CDR3 runs to 15 residues. Germline V gives CDR1 KGHSY, CDR2 FQNENV.

In its sample, this clonotype was seen a few times. The chain joins TRBV7-2 to TRBJ2-1, with 12 nucleotides matching TRBD2. V lost 1 base and J lost 8; bases outside the gene matches: 15. This CDR3 is built from 19 residues. From germline, CDR1 is SGHTA and CDR2 FQGNSA. The CDR3 is CASSLEPGGRLAGVYEQFF. The CDR3 DNA is TGTGCCAGCAGCTTAGAACCCGGGGGGCGACTAGCGGGGGTTTATGAGCAGTTCTTC.

V usage is TRBV19 and J usage is TRBJ2-7, with D possibly being TRBD1 (5 bases). The V gene lost 9 bases and the J gene lost 1 base, with 16 bases spanning the gap. The CDR3 covers 14 residues. CDR1 is LNHDA, CDR2 SQIVND, per germline (reference sequence). The DNA of the CDR3 is TGTGCCAGCCGAGTCAGGGCAAGTTCCTACGAGCAGTACTTC. Translation: CASRVRASSYEQYF.

Note on this clonotype: With a much larger clone just one base away, this may be a read error. The genes are TRBV7-2 and TRBJ2-5, with TRBD1 matching over 9 bases. The DNA end is a closer match to TRBJ2-1, so the J assignment may be wrong. In germline, CDR1 is SGHTA, CDR2 FQGNSA. The CDR3 has 15 amino acids. Written as DNA, the CDR3 is TGTGCCAGCAGCTGCCCCCGACAGGGGGGAGAGACCCAGTTCTTC. Translation gives CASSCPRQGGETQFF.

The table lists this clonotype with many counts. The genes are TRBV24-1 and TRBJ2-3, with 7 bases lining up with TRBD2. The V and J ends lost 5 bases and 4 bases, in that order; junction bases with no gene match: 14. CDR1 is KGHDR, CDR2 SFDVKD, per germline. The CDR3 is 17 residues long. The chain's CDR3 is CATSAGTTIGSSDTQYF. Written as DNA, the CDR3 is TGTGCCACCAGTGCCGGGACTACAATTGGGTCCTCAGATACGCAGTATTTT.

This clonotype was counted between two and nine times. V usage is TRBV10-2 and J usage is TRBJ2-5; 9 bases align to TRBD2. Germline loops: CDR1 WSHSY, CDR2 SAAADI. With 5 bases clipped from V and 5 bases from J, the junction kept 9 bases outside the gene matches. This CDR3 is built from 15 residues. This CDR3 reads CASSHAGGRAETQYF. As DNA, the CDR3 is TGCGCCAGCAGTCATGCAGGCGGGAGGGCCGAGACCCAGTACTTC.

Ten or more counts support this clonotype. The chain carries TRBV6-6 and TRBJ2-5, with D perhaps matching TRBD2 (7 bases). V lost 6 bases, J lost 7 bases, and 18 bases lay in between. CDR1 MNHNY and CDR2 SVGAGI come from the germline V gene (reference sequence). This CDR3 has 14 amino acids. The CDR3 sequence: CASRQTLGGATQYF. The CDR3 DNA is TGTGCCAGCAGACAAACATTGGGGGGGGCGACCCAGTACTTC.

This clonotype was seen at least ten times. The rearrangement joins TRBV4-1 to TRBJ2-7, with D possibly TRBD2 on 5 matching bases. CDR1 and CDR2 from the germline V gene are MGHRA and YSYEKL. CDR3 length: 15 residues. Trimming left V 4 bases short and J 5 bases short, with 18 bases between. The CDR3 is CASSLLTADGDEQYF. CDR3 DNA: TGCGCCAGCAGCCTTCTTACCGCCGACGGGGACGAGCAGTACTTC.

The V and J genes are TRBV28 and TRBJ2-7; TRBD1 matches 8 bases. J lost 7 bases, V lost 8 bases, and 7 bases had no gene match. Germline loops: CDR1 MDHEN, CDR2 SYDVKM. The CDR3 runs 12 residues. The CDR3 here is CASGAGGYEQYF. The CDR3 coding sequence is TGTGCCAGCGGAGCAGGGGGCTATGAGCAGTACTTC.

The chain links TRBV19 to TRBJ2-2, with TRBD1 matching over 9 bases. Germline CDR1 and CDR2: LNHDA and SQIVND (reference sequence). J lost 6 bases, V lost 4 bases, and 9 bases had no gene match. This CDR3 is 16 amino acids long. CDR3 in DNA: TGTGCCAGTAGTAGGACAGGGGCGCCAGTTTCCGGGGAGCTGTTTTTT. It is translated as CASSRTGAPVSGELFF.

This clonotype was recorded a few times. The gene calls are TRBV29-1 and TRBJ1-1; 10 bases are shared with TRBD1. This CDR3 is 13 amino acids long. Per the germline V gene, CDR1 is SQVTM and CDR2 is ANQGSEA. Losses at the gene ends were 7 bases for V and 4 bases for J; bases not matched to a gene: 6. The CDR3 region is CSARQGAATEAFF. The CDR3 DNA follows: TGCAGCGCAAGACAGGGGGCGGCCACTGAAGCTTTCTTT.

This clonotype came up once. Being one base from a much bigger clone, this may be a read error. The chain employs TRBV7-9 and TRBJ2-7; D not resolved. CDR3 size: 14 residues. The V end lost 4 bases, the J end lost 5 bases, and 15 bases lay between the germline ends. Germline assignment: CDR1 SEHNR and CDR2 FQNEAQ (reference sequence). CDR3 loop: CASSSLRFGDEQYF. The CDR3 nucleotides are TGTGCCAGCAGCTCTTTGAGGTTTGGAGACGAGCAGTACTTC.

This clonotype was found a few times. The rearrangement joins TRBV5-1 to TRBJ2-5; 8 bases fit TRBD1. After removal of 0 bases from V and 3 bases from J, the junction contained 4 bases not matched to a gene. This CDR3 region has 15 residues. Germline V gene lookup returns CDR1 SGHRS and CDR2 YFSETQ. CDR3 amino acids: CASSLAGTGEETQYF. CDR3 bases: TGCGCCAGCAGCTTGGCGGGGACAGGAGAAGAGACCCAGTACTTC.

This clonotype has at least ten counts. The gene calls are TRBV20-1 and TRBJ2-2, with a weak D call TRBD1 (5 bases). The CDR3 length is 15 residues. Germline V lookup: CDR1 DFQATT, CDR2 SNEGSKA (reference sequence). V was trimmed by 5 bases and J by 1 base, leaving 14 bases between them. The CDR3 here is CSADPQTENTGELFF. The CDR3 region has the DNA TGCAGTGCTGACCCCCAGACAGAGAACACCGGGGAGCTGTTTTTT.

Only a few counts were recorded for this clonotype. The CDR3 reads CASSPQGRNEKLFF. The CDR3 region has the DNA TGTGCCAGCAGCCCACAGGGGCGTAATGAAAAACTGTTTTTT. The chain uses TRBV7-9 and TRBJ1-4, with TRBD1 matching over 7 bases. Looked up from germline, CDR1 is SEHNR and CDR2 is FQNEAQ (reference sequence). This CDR3 spans 14 amino acids. The V and J ends lost 5 bases and 4 bases, in that order; junction bases with no gene match: 4.

This clonotype was seen many times. The V and J genes are TRBV19 and TRBJ2-1; 7 nucleotides agree with TRBD2. The CDR3 loop spans 14 amino acids. Germline CDR1 LNHDA, CDR2 SQIVND (reference sequence). Trimming at V came to 4 bases and at J to 6 bases, leaving 6 bases not matched to a gene. The CDR3 DNA follows: TGTGCCAGTAGTAAGGCGGGGGAGGGCAATGAGCAGTTCTTC. Amino acid sequence: CASSKAGEGNEQFF.

Note on this clonotype: A much larger clone lies a single base off, so this may be a read error. The CDR3 nucleotides read TGTGCCAGCAGCCAAGAACTTCGGGATACGCAGTATTTT. Protein sequence: CASSQELRDTQYF. This chain connects TRBV4-2 to TRBJ2-3; no clear D. The V gene lost 0 bases and the J gene lost 6 bases, with 7 bases spanning the gap. This CDR3 is built from 13 residues. The germline V gene has CDR1 LGHNA and CDR2 YNFKEQ.

The chain links TRBV7-8 to TRBJ1-2; 9 bases map to TRBD1. This CDR3 is built from 13 residues. V was clipped by 5 bases and J by 5 bases; unmatched bases: 3. Per the germline V gene, CDR1 is SGHVS and CDR2 is FQNEAQ. CDR3 nucleotide sequence: TGTGCCAGCAGCACCGGGACAGGGTATGGCTACACCTTC. Amino acid sequence: CASSTGTGYGYTF.

This clonotype has more than one count but fewer than ten. CDR3 protein: CASSPGDSYNEQFF. The CDR3 DNA follows: TGTGCCAGCAGCCCGGGGGATTCCTACAATGAGCAGTTCTTC. V and J are TRBV5-4 and TRBJ2-1, with D possibly being TRBD2 (6 bases). CDR3 length equals 14 residues. Trimming removed 4 bases at V and 1 base at J, with 9 bases between. Germline CDR1 is SGHNT and CDR2 is YYREEE (reference sequence).

This clonotype was recorded only once. This chain uses TRBV20-1 with TRBJ1-2, with 10 bases fitting TRBD1. V was clipped by 0 bases and J by 10 bases; unmatched bases: 11. Germline V gives CDR1 DFQATT, CDR2 SNEGSKA (reference sequence). The CDR3 spans 15 residues. This chain's CDR3 is CSARDRLRTGGVYTF. The CDR3 coding sequence is TGCAGTGCTAGAGATCGTCTCCGGACAGGGGGTGTCTACACCTTC.

In regard to this clonotype: The conserved closing phenylalanine or tryptophan is absent in this CDR3, likely reflecting a read error. Because the CDR3's place on the DNA is in doubt, the DNA is left out and the CDR3 is given as listed by TCRdb. The rearrangement uses TRBV6-5 and TRBJ1-6; the table's D call of TRBD1 was not tested on the DNA. The germline V gene encodes CDR1 MNHEY and CDR2 SVGAGI. Ends included, the CDR3 has 8 residues. The CDR3 reads CASTYTPL.

The J gene is TRBJ1-2, the V gene TRBV12-3 or TRBV12-4; D might be TRBD1 (6 bases). Deletions cut 4 bases from V and 8 bases from J, with 11 bases between. The CDR3 covers 12 residues. As DNA, the CDR3 is TGTGCCAGCAGTTACAGGGTGAAAGGCTACACCTTC. It is translated as CASSYRVKGYTF.

About this clonotype itself: A much larger clone is a single base away; this may be a read error. The conserved final phenylalanine or tryptophan is absent from the CDR3, which likely points to a read error. The V and J genes are TRBV7-9 and TRBJ2-7, with D uncertain. Germline V gives CDR1 SEHNR, CDR2 FQNEAQ (reference sequence). The CDR3 totals 12 residues. V lost 5 bases, J lost 1 base, and 6 bases lay in between. The DNA of the CDR3 is TGTGCCAGCAGCCTGACGTCCTACGAGCAGTACTCC. Translation gives CASSLTSYEQYS.

The J gene is TRBJ1-2, the V gene TRBV7-8; D call uncertain. This CDR3 comprises 12 residues. In germline, CDR1 is SGHVS, CDR2 FQNEAQ. The V and J ends lost 8 bases and 4 bases respectively, with 11 bases between them. CDR3 in amino acids: CASSDDAYGYTF. The CDR3 coding sequence is TGTGCCAGCTCCGACGATGCCTATGGCTACACCTTC.

In its sample, this clonotype was seen a few times. V gene TRBV20-1 combines with J gene TRBJ2-7; possibly TRBD2 for D (6 bases). V was trimmed by 0 bases and J by 2 bases, leaving 14 bases between them. The CDR3 is made up of 15 amino acids. The germline CDR1 and CDR2 sequences are DFQATT and SNEGSKA (reference sequence). CDR3 bases: TGCAGTGCTAGAGATGGGTGGGAGGAAGCCTACGAGCAGTACTTC. Amino acid sequence: CSARDGWEEAYEQYF.

This clonotype was seen repeatedly, ten times or more. J is TRBJ2-1 and V is TRBV20-1; 10 bases map to TRBD2. CDR3 length equals 15 residues. V lost 1 base, J lost 8 bases, and 8 bases stayed unmatched. CDR1 and CDR2 from the germline V gene are DFQATT and SNEGSKA (reference sequence). This CDR3 is CSARGRTSGPHEQFF. CDR3 nucleotides: TGCAGTGCTAGAGGGCGGACTAGCGGCCCCCATGAGCAGTTCTTC.

The CDR3 is CASSRIADEQYF. As DNA, the CDR3 is TGTGCCAGCAGCCGAATAGCGGACGAGCAGTACTTC. The chain recombines TRBV7-9 with TRBJ2-7; D possibly corresponds to TRBD2 (6 bases). V lost 5 bases and J 5 bases, leaving 10 bases between the germline ends. The CDR3 has 12 residues. Germline CDR1 and CDR2: SEHNR and FQNEAQ (reference sequence).

With respect to this clonotype: Being one base from a much bigger clone, this may be a read error. The J gene is TRBJ2-1, the V gene TRBV7-9, with a tentative D call TRBD2 (6 bases). Germline V gives CDR1 SEHNR, CDR2 FQNEAQ (reference sequence). The CDR3 covers 15 residues. The DNA for the CDR3 is TGTGCCAGCAGCTTAGCGGGGGGAGTTTCGGGTGAGCAGCTCTTC. It codes for CASSLAGGVSGEQLF.

This clonotype appeared a single time. The chain links TRBV20-1 to TRBJ2-5, with 8 nucleotides matching TRBD1. The J call is in doubt because the DNA end fits TRBJ2-7 better. This CDR3 has 14 amino acids. Germline values: CDR1 DFQATT, CDR2 SNEGSKA (reference sequence). Here the CDR3 DNA reads TGCAGTGCTAGTCATCTGGACAGGGCTTACGAGCAGTACTTC. Residues: CSASHLDRAYEQYF.